Described below is a single T cell receptor (beta chain) sequence and its context. The entry originates in a study of blood T cell repertoires in COVID-19. Study background: From T cells, B-cell-depleted T cells, or PBMCs came the material, which was cDNA or gDNA.

In the authors' workflow: Reference gene primer amplification gave nucleated cell count estimates. Generated by immunoSEQ multiplex PCR, the TCRdb table keeps only in-frame clones and is missing some. V, J and clone size are taken as reported in that table, and D and trimming were inferred from the DNA itself. The data hold around 140,000 clones, with around 86% observed a single time. This CDR3 comprises 15 residues. CDR1 MNHEY and CDR2 SVGAGI come from the germline V gene. The V segment lost 5 bases and the J segment 4 bases; nucleotides outside the gene matches: 7. The sample taken for sequencing was PBMCs or T cells enriched from blood (not recorded which). This chain joins TRBV6-5 and TRBJ2-2; TRBD2 aligns across 7 bases. This TCR was recovered from a man aged 60 to 69 who had recovered from COVID-19. As DNA, the CDR3 is TGTGCCAGCAGTCGACAGCGGGGCCTCACCGGGGAGCTGTTTTTT. Translation: CASSRQRGLTGELFF.